This T cell receptor beta chain was observed in a study of cytomegalovirus exposure and HLA in healthy donors. Of note for this clone: Its antigen is currently unknown.

Both 60 Vbeta primers and 13 Jbeta primers went into the PCR. Some clones are missing from TCRdb's copy, which holds only in-frame ones; the method was immunoSEQ multiplex PCR. There are approximately 130,000 clones in the sample; over 70% occur only once, and around 2.9% lies in the top ten. The CDR3 has 15 amino acids. V dropped 5 bases and J dropped 6; count of bases not matched to a gene: 11. Per germline, CDR1 SGHRS and CDR2 YFSETQ. Study-wide findings and caveats: Certain sequence variants were highly shared and formed a cluster, and this cluster was likely a sequencing artifact. Later genetic work tied a missense DCLRE1C variant to beta-chain V and J trimming. Segments of the TCR beta V type were, in most cases, productive about 90% or about 30% of the time in an earlier analysis.

The sequenced material came from PBMCs. This TCR was sampled from a man aged 25-45 years in good health and CMV-seronegative. V is TRBV5-1 and J is TRBJ2-1; 7 nucleotides align to TRBD2. DNA for the CDR3: TGCGCCAGCAGTCCTAGGGAGGGACTCAGCAATGAGCAGTTCTTC. Protein product: CASSPREGLSNEQFF. The full variable domain, with the rest looked up from reference TRBV5-1 and TRBJ2-1, is KAGVTQTPRYLIKTRGQQVTLSCSPISGHRSVSWYQQTPGQGLQFLFEYFSETQRNKGNFPGRFSGRQFSNSRSEMNVSTLELGDSALYLCASSPREGLSNEQFFGPGTRLTVL.